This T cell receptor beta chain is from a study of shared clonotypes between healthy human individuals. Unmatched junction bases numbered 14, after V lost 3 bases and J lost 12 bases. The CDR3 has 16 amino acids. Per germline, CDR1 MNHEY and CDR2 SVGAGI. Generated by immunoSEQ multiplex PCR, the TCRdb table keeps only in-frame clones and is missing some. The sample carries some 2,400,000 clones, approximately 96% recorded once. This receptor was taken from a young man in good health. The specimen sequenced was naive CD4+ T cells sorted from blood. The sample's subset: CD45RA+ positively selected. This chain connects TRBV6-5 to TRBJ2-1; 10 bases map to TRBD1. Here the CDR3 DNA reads TGTGCCAGCAGTTATTTTAGGGGACAGGGGCGAAGTGCGCAGTTCTTC. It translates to CASSYFRGQGRSAQFF.